The 19 T cell receptor beta chains below were found in one sample sequenced in a study of blood T cell repertoires in COVID-19. TCRdb keeps only in-frame clones here, not all; method: immunoSEQ multiplex PCR. The data show about 180,000 clones, around nine tenths seen once. The sample comprised peripheral blood. The receptors here all came from a woman in her 70s with COVID-19, enrolled during active disease.

The chain employs TRBV7-3 and TRBJ1-1; D is unresolved. CDR3 length: 16 amino acids. Germline lookup yields CDR1 SGHTA and CDR2 FQGTGA. Trimming took 6 bases from V and 6 from J, leaving 23 bases between them. The CDR3 DNA reads TGTGCCAGCAGTCCGGGCCCCTTGGGCCGGGGATCTGAAGCTTTCTTT. Encoded protein: CASSPGPLGRGSEAFF.

This clone has a single count. V and J are TRBV3-1 (or the pseudogene TRBV3-2) and TRBJ1-1; D uncertain. This CDR3 has 13 residues. Germline V gives CDR1 LGHDT, CDR2 YNNKEL (reference sequence). V was shortened by 4 bases and J by 1 base, with 7 bases between the two germline ends. The CDR3, as DNA: TGTGCCAGCAGCCCGGGGAGGAACACTGAAGCTTTCTTT. It is translated as CASSPGRNTEAFF.

The chain joins TRBV19 to TRBJ1-1; D is ambiguous. The germline CDR1 and CDR2 sequences are LNHDA and SQIVND (reference sequence). Trimming stripped 2 bases from V and 7 bases from J, with 8 bases between. The CDR3 is made up of 12 amino acids. The CDR3 loop is CASSIMGDEAFF. The CDR3 DNA reads as TGTGCCAGTAGTATAATGGGAGATGAAGCTTTCTTT.

The chain employs TRBV27 and TRBJ1-3, with D maybe TRBD1 (5 bases). The CDR3 sequence is 14 residues long. Germline V CDR1 and CDR2: MNHEY, SMNVEV (reference sequence). V lost 6 bases to trimming and J lost 1 base, with 10 bases between them. The CDR3 loop is CASRPQASGNTIYF. CDR3 bases: TGTGCCAGCAGACCACAGGCTTCTGGAAACACCATATATTTT.

The chain combines TRBV27 with TRBJ1-2; 12 bases are a match to TRBD1. CDR1 and CDR2 from the germline V gene are MNHEY and SMNVEV (reference sequence). J gave up 8 bases and V 3 bases, and 1 base lay outside the gene matches. CDR3 length equals 13 residues. CDR3 DNA: TGTGCCAGCAGTTTTGGGACAGGGGGCGGCTACACCTTC. Protein product: CASSFGTGGGYTF.

This clone was seen more than once but under ten times. CDR3 in DNA: TGTGCCAGCAGCGCCGGGACAGGCCAACCCCAGCATTTT. This translates into CASSAGTGQPQHF. V usage is TRBV9 and J usage is TRBJ1-5; 8 bases are a match to TRBD1. Losses at the gene ends were 3 bases for V and 10 bases for J; bases not matched to a gene: 6. CDR3 length equals 13 residues. The V gene's germline CDR1 is SGDLS and CDR2 YYNGEE.

This chain uses TRBV5-1 with TRBJ2-7; 9 positions match TRBD2. This CDR3 is built from 15 residues. J was trimmed by 3 bases and V by 4 bases; bases with no gene match: 8. Germline V gene data show CDR1 as SGHRS and CDR2 as YFSETQ. CDR3 nucleotide sequence: TGCGCCAGCAGCATAGCCGGGACTAGCATCTACGAGCAGTACTTC. Translated: CASSIAGTSIYEQYF.

The chain has TRBV7-9 and TRBJ2-1; 8 bases line up with TRBD1. The V segment lost 5 bases and the J segment 8 bases; nucleotides outside the gene matches: 11. The germline CDR1 and CDR2 sequences are SEHNR and FQNEAQ (reference sequence). This CDR3 has 15 residues. CDR3 protein: CASSLRQGTVDEQFF. The CDR3 DNA reads as TGTGCCAGCAGCCTGAGACAGGGGACAGTAGATGAGCAGTTCTTC.

The chain has TRBV6-4 and TRBJ2-1, with 8 nucleotides matching TRBD1. CDR3 length equals 15 residues. V was pared by 3 bases and J by 3 bases, with 4 bases of the junction left unmatched. From germline, CDR1 is MRHNA and CDR2 SNTAGT. The CDR3 DNA sequence: TGTGCCAGCAGTGAAGAGGGGACAGGCTACAATGAGCAGTTCTTC. Amino acid sequence: CASSEEGTGYNEQFF.

This rearrangement joins TRBV9 to TRBJ2-2; a possible D gene is TRBD2 (6 bases). Germline lookup yields CDR1 SGDLS and CDR2 YYNGEE. The V gene lost 3 bases and the J gene lost 3 bases, with 21 bases spanning the gap. The CDR3 consists of 18 residues. The DNA for the CDR3 is TGTGCCAGCAGCGGTCACTCAAATCCGGGACTGTACACCGGGGAGCTGTTTTTT. It yields the protein CASSGHSNPGLYTGELFF.

This clone was seen a handful of times. This chain links TRBV28 with TRBJ1-2; no clear D. Looked up from germline, CDR1 is MDHEN and CDR2 is SYDVKM. This CDR3 is 16 amino acids long. The V and J ends lost 2 bases and 4 bases respectively, with 17 bases between them. The CDR3 loop is CASSLKSGGWLYGYTF. The CDR3, as DNA: TGTGCCAGCAGTTTAAAGAGTGGAGGCTGGCTCTATGGCTACACCTTC.

This CDR3 is CASSLEDFGYTF. CDR3 nucleotide sequence: TGTGCCAGCAGCTTAGAGGACTTTGGCTACACCTTC. The chain has TRBV7-2 and TRBJ1-2; no definite D call. Germline V gene lookup returns CDR1 SGHTA and CDR2 FQGNSA. The CDR3 has 12 residues. Between the trimmed V and J ends, which lost 1 base and 7 bases, there was a span of 7 bases.

This chain uses TRBV19 with TRBJ2-2; the match to TRBD2 covers 10 bases. From germline, CDR1 is LNHDA and CDR2 SQIVND (reference sequence). Germline trimming cut 9 bases from V and 0 bases from J; bases unmatched to any gene: 4. The CDR3 spans 15 residues. The CDR3 coding sequence is TGTGCCAGCCGGACTAGCGGATCGAACACCGGGGAGCTGTTTTTT. Translated, it gives CASRTSGSNTGELFF.

This chain links TRBV7-9 with TRBJ2-7; 7 bases line up with TRBD1. Germline assignment: CDR1 SEHNR and CDR2 FQNEAQ (reference sequence). J gave up 2 bases and V 9 bases, and 4 bases lay outside the gene matches. This CDR3 is built from 12 residues. The chain's CDR3 is CASGQVTYEQYF. CDR3 DNA: TGTGCCAGTGGACAGGTCACCTACGAGCAGTACTTC.

The V gene is TRBV13, the J gene TRBJ1-1; no clear D. The germline V gene has CDR1 PRHDT and CDR2 FYEKMQ (reference sequence). Trimming stripped 4 bases from V and 1 base from J, with 7 bases between. The CDR3 totals 13 residues. CDR3 region: CASSSTQNTEAFF. The CDR3 DNA follows: TGTGCCAGCAGCTCGACACAGAACACTGAAGCTTTCTTT.

The genes are TRBV24-1 and TRBJ2-2; 13 nucleotides agree with TRBD2. CDR3 size: 18 residues. CDR1 and CDR2 from the germline V gene are KGHDR and SFDVKD. V gave up 3 bases and J gave up 1 base; unmatched junction bases: 4. The CDR3 loop reads CATSDTSGRAGNTGELFF. Written as DNA, the CDR3 is TGTGCCACCAGTGATACTAGCGGGAGGGCCGGGAACACCGGGGAGCTGTTTTTT.

V usage is TRBV29-1 and J usage is TRBJ1-1; the match to TRBD1 covers 8 bases. This CDR3 is built from 13 residues. V lost 7 bases and J lost 1; bases outside the gene matches: 5. Looked up from germline, CDR1 is SQVTM and CDR2 is ANQGSEA. The CDR3 here is CSGTGTGNTEAFF. The CDR3 nucleotides are TGCAGCGGCACCGGGACAGGGAACACTGAAGCTTTCTTT.

The CDR3 DNA reads as TGTGCCAGCTGCCAGGGTATGAACACTGAAGCTTTCTTT. It codes for CASCQGMNTEAFF. This sequence joins TRBV7-2 and TRBJ1-1; a weak D match, TRBD1 (5 bases). Germline V gives CDR1 SGHTA, CDR2 FQGNSA. V lost 8 bases and J lost 0, with 10 bases in between. This CDR3 is 13 amino acids long.

This chain joins TRBV7-9 and TRBJ1-1; tentatively, D is TRBD1 (6 bases). Trimming stripped 3 bases from V and 6 bases from J, with 14 bases between. CDR1 is SEHNR and CDR2 is FQNEAQ in the germline V gene (reference sequence). CDR3 length: 14 amino acids. As DNA, the CDR3 is TGTGCCAGCAGCTTTAGCGCACAGGGAGCTGAAGCTTTCTTT. Translating gives CASSFSAQGAEAFF. Drawing the rest from reference TRBV7-9 and TRBJ1-1, the complete variable domain is DTGVSQNPRHKITKRGQNVTFRCDPISEHNRLYWYRQTLGQGPEFLTYFQNEAQLEKSRLLSDRFSAERPKGSFSTLEIQRTEQGDSAMYLCASSFSAQGAEAFFGQGTRLTVV.